The 30 T cell receptor beta chains listed next were all sequenced from one sample in a study of spatial heterogeneity in lung cancer (dated 2019 in TCRdb). The time point label corresponds to: sample taken at primary tumor resection. Whole RNA extracted from tumor and nontumor lung tissue, or from cryopreserved PBMC samples, was used for TCR sequencing without cell sorting. The library was generated by 5' RACE. Sequenced on a NextSeq 500. The public reads were run again by TCRdb, first through fastp at Q25 and then through MiXCR, and only productive beta chains were kept. Every entry covers one CDR3 protein and lists the most common genes and DNA from its rows. This sample holds roughly 82,000 distinct CDR3 sequences; around 12% were observed only once. Together, the top ten hold roughly 4.2% of the sample. Sequencing was performed on PBMCs, taken at surgery. These receptors all come from a male donor with early-stage non-small cell lung cancer.

The rearrangement uses TRBV29-1 and TRBJ2-3, with D unresolved. V was clipped by 5 bases and J by 4 bases, with 13 bases between them. In germline, CDR1 is SQVTM, CDR2 ANQGSEA. The CDR3 has 13 amino acids. CDR3 in DNA: TGCAGCGTTTCCCGGCAGGAATCAGATACGCAGTATTTT. As protein: CSVSRQESDTQYF.

The rearrangement joins TRBV7-3 to TRBJ2-2; D is tentatively TRBD1 or TRBD2 (7 bases each). Germline CDR1 SGHTA, CDR2 FQGTGA. CDR3 length: 15 amino acids. V dropped 3 bases and J dropped 3 bases, with 11 bases sitting between them. The CDR3 protein is CASSFRGGDTGELFF. As DNA, the CDR3 is TGTGCCAGCAGCTTCAGGGGGGGCGACACCGGGGAGCTGTTTTTT. Using reference TRBV7-3 and TRBJ2-2 for the parts outside the CDR3, the full variable domain is GAGVSQTPSNKVTEKGKYVELRCDPISGHTALYWYRQSLGQGPEFLIYFQGTGAADDSGLPNDRFFAVRPEGSVSTLKIQRTERGDSAVYLCASSFRGGDTGELFFGEGSRLTVL.

The rearrangement uses TRBV27 and TRBJ1-5, with D tentatively TRBD1 (5 bases). With 6 bases removed from V and 0 bases from J, the gap between germline ends came to 12 bases. Per the germline V gene, CDR1 is MNHEY and CDR2 is SMNVEV (reference sequence). The CDR3 has 15 residues. CDR3 protein: CASSRGTGSNQPQHF. The CDR3 DNA sequence: TGTGCCAGCAGCAGAGGGACGGGTAGCAATCAGCCCCAGCATTTT.

This sequence joins TRBV29-1 and TRBJ1-1; TRBD1 might be the D (5 bases). Deletions cut 0 bases from V and 0 bases from J, with 5 bases between. The CDR3 spans 13 residues. Germline V gene data show CDR1 as SQVTM and CDR2 as ANQGSEA. CDR3 nucleotides: TGCAGCGTTGAAGAACAGGTGAACACTGAAGCTTTCTTT. As protein: CSVEEQVNTEAFF.

This clonotype was found a few times. The genes are TRBV27 and TRBJ2-7; no reliable D call. Germline V gene sequence: CDR1 MNHEY, CDR2 SMNVEV (reference sequence). V lost 4 bases, J lost 5 bases, and 12 bases lay in between. CDR3 length equals 13 residues. CDR3 sequence reads: CASSYSKSNEQYF. The CDR3 DNA is TGTGCCAGCAGTTACAGTAAGAGTAACGAGCAGTACTTC.

The chain recombines TRBV24-1 with TRBJ1-1, with D perhaps matching TRBD1 (5 bases). The germline V and J ends were trimmed by 7 bases and 7 bases, with 12 bases remaining between them. The CDR3 has 12 amino acids. Germline V gene data show CDR1 as KGHDR and CDR2 as SFDVKD. Here the CDR3 reads CATRGAGDEAFF. The CDR3 DNA reads TGTGCCACCAGAGGGGCGGGGGATGAAGCTTTCTTT.

This clonotype was counted at least ten times. The genes are TRBV7-9 and TRBJ1-1; 7 bases fit TRBD1. Germline V gene data show CDR1 as SEHNR and CDR2 as FQNEAQ (reference sequence). The CDR3 covers 14 residues. After removal of 5 bases from V and 5 bases from J, the junction contained 8 bases not matched to a gene. CDR3 region: CASSATTGATEAFF. CDR3 nucleotide sequence: TGTGCCAGCAGCGCAACCACAGGGGCAACTGAAGCTTTCTTT. The whole variable domain, remainder taken from reference TRBV7-9 and TRBJ1-1, is DTGVSQNPRHKITKRGQNVTFRCDPISEHNRLYWYRQTLGQGPEFLTYFQNEAQLEKSRLLSDRFSAERPKGSFSTLEIQRTEQGDSAMYLCASSATTGATEAFFGQGTRLTVV.

The chain carries TRBV6-1 and TRBJ1-6; 7 bases line up with TRBD1. The germline V gene encodes CDR1 MNHNS and CDR2 SASEGT. Losses at the gene ends were 6 bases for V and 3 bases for J; bases not matched to a gene: 5. This CDR3 is built from 15 residues. The CDR3 spells CASRLTGLYNSPLHF. DNA for the CDR3: TGTGCCAGCAGACTGACAGGGCTCTATAATTCACCCCTCCACTTT.

This rearrangement joins TRBV29-1 to TRBJ2-2; TRBD1 agrees at 11 bases. CDR1 and CDR2 (germline): SQVTM, ANQGSEA. The trim removed 5 bases at V and 7 bases at J, leaving 3 bases unmatched. This CDR3 contains 13 residues. The CDR3 region has the DNA TGCAGCGTTTGGACAGGGGGCAACGGGGAGCTGTTTTTT. Amino acids: CSVWTGGNGELFF.

This chain connects TRBV19 to TRBJ2-2; D is perhaps TRBD1 (6 bases). The CDR3 has 15 residues. Trimming stripped 3 bases from V and 4 bases from J, with 12 bases between. The germline V gene encodes CDR1 LNHDA and CDR2 SQIVND (reference sequence). This chain's CDR3 is CASSIRDMRTGELFF. CDR3 coding DNA: TGTGCCAGTAGTATTCGGGACATGCGCACCGGGGAGCTGTTTTTT.

This clonotype showed up just a few times. The chain carries TRBV24-1 and TRBJ2-5; D tentatively reads TRBD1 or TRBD2 (5 bases each). Trimming shortened V by 0 bases and J by 5 bases, and 9 bases separated the two germline ends. This CDR3 comprises 14 residues. Germline loops: CDR1 KGHDR, CDR2 SFDVKD. As DNA, the CDR3 is TGTGCCACCAGTGATTTGGGGGACCGGGAGACCCAGTACTTC. Amino acid sequence: CATSDLGDRETQYF.

This clonotype appeared many times. The J gene is TRBJ1-6, the V gene TRBV25-1; tentative D call: TRBD1 (5 bases). The germline V gene encodes CDR1 MGHDK and CDR2 SYGVNS. The CDR3 is made up of 14 amino acids. Trimming took 2 bases from V and 11 from J, leaving 13 bases between them. The CDR3 protein is CASSESTGYAPLHF. In DNA, the CDR3 is TGTGCCAGCAGTGAAAGTACAGGATACGCACCCCTCCACTTT.

This clonotype was recorded at least ten times. The CDR3 coding sequence is TGTGCCAGCACGAGACCCGGAGGCAATCAGCCCCAGCATTTT. Its translation is CASTRPGGNQPQHF. This chain joins TRBV6-6 and TRBJ1-5; unclear D gene. The CDR3 consists of 14 residues. Germline V gives CDR1 MNHNY, CDR2 SVGAGI (reference sequence). V lost 7 bases and J 2 bases, leaving 12 bases between the germline ends.

This clonotype was detected a few times. The chain has TRBV2 and TRBJ1-1; 7 bases map to TRBD1. The J segment lost 8 bases and the V segment lost 6 bases, leaving 9 bases of the junction unmatched. This CDR3 region has 13 residues. Germline CDR1 reads SNHLY; CDR2 reads FYNNEI. In DNA, the CDR3 is TGTGCCAGCAGGGGACCAACAGGGGAGGAAGCTTTCTTT. Translation: CASRGPTGEEAFF.

The chain recombines TRBV12-3 or TRBV12-4 with TRBJ2-1; D unclear. The CDR3 is 14 residues long. V lost 1 base and J 8 bases, leaving 12 bases between the germline ends. CDR3 DNA sequence: TGTGCCAGCAGTTTAGGTGCTGCCTCGGATGAGCAGTTCTTC. It encodes CASSLGAASDEQFF.

This clonotype was observed a few times. This chain joins TRBV12-5 and TRBJ2-7; D tentatively reads TRBD1 or TRBD2 (6 bases each). There are 14 residues in the CDR3. The germline V gene encodes CDR1 LGHNT and CDR2 FRNRAP. The V end was cut by 5 bases, the J end by 2 bases, with 13 bases between. The CDR3 nucleotides read TGTGCTAGTGGTCCTAAGGGGGGCCCCTACGAGCAGTACTTC. Amino acid sequence: CASGPKGGPYEQYF.

This clonotype has only a few counts. The gene calls are TRBV2 and TRBJ2-4; a possible D gene is TRBD2 (5 bases). CDR1 is SNHLY, CDR2 FYNNEI, per germline. Trimming pared 4 bases from V and 3 bases from J, leaving 10 bases between. The CDR3 has 14 residues. This CDR3 reads CASSGERNKNIQYF. For the CDR3, the DNA is TGTGCCAGCAGTGGGGAGCGGAACAAAAACATTCAGTACTTC.

V is TRBV7-8 and J is TRBJ1-1; 12 nucleotides line up with TRBD1. Germline V lookup: CDR1 SGHVS, CDR2 FQNEAQ. This CDR3 region has 16 residues. After removal of 5 bases from V and 3 bases from J, the junction contained 7 bases not matched to a gene. DNA for the CDR3: TGTGCCAGCAGCGGGACTAGGGACAGGGGGCACACTGAAGCTTTCTTT. Its translation is CASSGTRDRGHTEAFF.

This sequence joins TRBV9 and TRBJ2-7; no clear D. The CDR3 is made up of 14 amino acids. Germline CDR1 is SGDLS and CDR2 is YYNGEE. With 0 bases removed from V and 3 bases from J, the gap between germline ends came to 10 bases. CDR3 sequence (DNA): TGTGCCAGCAGCGTAGAGAGTAGCAGCTACGAGCAGTACTTC. This encodes CASSVESSSYEQYF. Drawing the rest from reference TRBV9 and TRBJ2-7, the complete variable domain is DSGVTQTPKHLITATGQRVTLRCSPRSGDLSVYWYQQSLDQGLQFLIQYYNGEERAKGNILERFSAQQFPDLHSELNLSSLELGDSALYFCASSVESSSYEQYFGPGTRLTVT.

This clonotype was picked up a small number of times. The V call is TRBV30, the J call TRBJ2-5; 7 bases are shared with TRBD2. Trimming cost V 1 base and J 4 bases; bases outside gene matches: 0. Germline V gives CDR1 GTSNPN, CDR2 SVGIG (reference sequence). This CDR3 spans 12 amino acids. CDR3: CAWSAGGETQYF. The CDR3 coding sequence is TGTGCCTGGAGTGCGGGGGGAGAGACCCAGTACTTC.

The rearrangement links TRBV29-1 to TRBJ1-2; a weak D match, TRBD1 (5 bases). The CDR3 is made up of 14 amino acids. Per germline, CDR1 SQVTM and CDR2 ANQGSEA. V was cut by 7 bases and J by 1 base, with 16 bases left in between. CDR3 nucleotides: TGCAGCGCTGGATTCTCGACAGTTAACTATGGCTACACCTTC. This gives the protein CSAGFSTVNYGYTF.

The chain uses TRBV19 and TRBJ1-5; TRBD1 is a possible D gene (5 bases). With 5 bases removed from V and 2 bases from J, the gap between germline ends came to 13 bases. Germline V gives CDR1 LNHDA, CDR2 SQIVND (reference sequence). The CDR3 is 15 amino acids. CDR3 amino acids: CASSGPDSRNQPQHF. The CDR3 DNA reads TGTGCCAGTAGTGGTCCCGACAGTCGCAATCAGCCCCAGCATTTT. The entire variable domain, with the rest obtained from reference TRBV19 and TRBJ1-5, is as follows: DGGITQSPKYLFRKEGQNVTLSCEQNLNHDAMYWYRQDPGQGLRLIYYSQIVNDFQKGDIAEGYSVSREKKESFPLTVTSAQKNPTAFYLCASSGPDSRNQPQHFGDGTRLSIL.

The chain couples TRBV29-1 to TRBJ1-2, with D perhaps matching TRBD1 (6 bases). Germline V CDR1 and CDR2: SQVTM, ANQGSEA. V was clipped by 6 bases and J by 0 bases, with 8 bases between them. The CDR3 length is 12 residues. CDR3 nucleotide sequence: TGCAGCGTCGGACAGTCTAACTATGGCTACACCTTC. Protein sequence: CSVGQSNYGYTF.

The chain recombines TRBV20-1 with TRBJ2-2, with TRBD1 matching 7 bases. The CDR3 extends over 14 amino acids. Germline assignment: CDR1 DFQATT and CDR2 SNEGSKA (reference sequence). The CDR3 here is CGSPGQTNTGELFF. The CDR3, as DNA: TGCGGATCCCCGGGACAGACCAACACCGGGGAGCTGTTTTTT.

J is TRBJ1-5 and V is TRBV25-1; D is undetermined. V was clipped by 6 bases and J by 5 bases, with 11 bases between them. This CDR3 has 13 amino acids. CDR1 and CDR2 from the germline V gene are MGHDK and SYGVNS. The CDR3 sequence is CASRGRPDQPQHF. As DNA, the CDR3 is TGTGCCAGCAGAGGCCGGCCGGATCAGCCCCAGCATTTT.

The rearrangement uses TRBV6-1 and TRBJ1-2; D is undetermined. The V gene lost 8 bases and the J gene lost 4 bases, with 11 bases spanning the gap. This CDR3 contains 12 residues. The germline V gene encodes CDR1 MNHNS and CDR2 SASEGT. CDR3 sequence: CASVGPLYGYTF. CDR3 coding DNA: TGTGCCAGCGTCGGACCCCTCTATGGCTACACCTTC.

The chain carries TRBV29-1 and TRBJ2-3; unclear D gene. The length of the CDR3 is 11 residues. CDR1 is SQVTM, CDR2 ANQGSEA, per germline. The V and J ends lost 4 bases and 5 bases respectively, with 7 bases between them. The CDR3 DNA reads as TGCAGCGTTGCAGTGGGAGATACGCAGTATTTT. This translates into CSVAVGDTQYF.

This clonotype has at least ten counts. Here the CDR3 reads CASSPHPGLNYEQYF. In DNA, the CDR3 is TGTGCCAGCAGCCCGCACCCGGGACTGAACTACGAGCAGTACTTC. V is TRBV9 and J is TRBJ2-7; maybe TRBD2 (6 bases). Per germline, CDR1 SGDLS and CDR2 YYNGEE. With 4 bases removed from V and 3 bases from J, the gap between germline ends came to 17 bases. The CDR3 sequence is 15 residues long.

The chain combines TRBV20-1 with TRBJ2-7; 11 nucleotides align to TRBD2. V shed 5 bases and J 2 bases; nucleotides not matched to a gene: 5. Germline CDR1 is DFQATT and CDR2 is SNEGSKA (reference sequence). This CDR3 spans 14 amino acids. The CDR3 coding sequence is TGCAGTGCTTTGACTAGCGGGGACACCTACGAGCAGTACTTC. This sequence encodes CSALTSGDTYEQYF.

V gene TRBV7-9 combines with J gene TRBJ2-2, with 8 positions matching TRBD1. The V gene's germline CDR1 is SEHNR and CDR2 FQNEAQ (reference sequence). The V and J ends lost 5 bases and 3 bases, in that order; junction bases with no gene match: 5. The CDR3 extends over 15 amino acids. CDR3 nucleotide sequence: TGTGCCAGCAGCATACAGGGGGGTGACACCGGGGAGCTGTTTTTT. It translates to CASSIQGGDTGELFF. The full variable domain, completed using reference TRBV7-9 and TRBJ2-2, is DTGVSQNPRHKITKRGQNVTFRCDPISEHNRLYWYRQTLGQGPEFLTYFQNEAQLEKSRLLSDRFSAERPKGSFSTLEIQRTEQGDSAMYLCASSIQGGDTGELFFGEGSRLTVL.